Here is one T cell receptor beta chain with its context. The data originate from a study of molecular identifiers for immune sequencing clone quantification. TCRdb redid the calling of the PCR reads with MiXCR, one entry per CDR3 protein. The top ten clones hold roughly 0.7% of a sample with a few hundred thousand distinct CDR3 sequences, roughly 24% of them seen once. Per germline, CDR1 MNHEY and CDR2 SVGAGI. This CDR3 has 14 amino acids. V was shortened by 7 bases and J by 0 bases, with 13 bases between the two germline ends. The V gene is TRBV6-5, the J gene TRBJ2-7; D may match TRBD1 or TRBD2 (6 bases each). This receptor was obtained from a human donor in good health. Some libraries in this study had Jurkat cell RNA spiked in. Material for sequencing was naive CD8+ T cells from blood, with Jurkat cell RNA spiked in. Noted subset: FACS-sorted CD8+CD4-CCR7+CD45RA+ naive T cells. The CDR3, as DNA: TGTGCCAGCACTTATAGGGGGGACTCCTACGAGCAGTACTTC. This gives the protein CASTYRGDSYEQYF.